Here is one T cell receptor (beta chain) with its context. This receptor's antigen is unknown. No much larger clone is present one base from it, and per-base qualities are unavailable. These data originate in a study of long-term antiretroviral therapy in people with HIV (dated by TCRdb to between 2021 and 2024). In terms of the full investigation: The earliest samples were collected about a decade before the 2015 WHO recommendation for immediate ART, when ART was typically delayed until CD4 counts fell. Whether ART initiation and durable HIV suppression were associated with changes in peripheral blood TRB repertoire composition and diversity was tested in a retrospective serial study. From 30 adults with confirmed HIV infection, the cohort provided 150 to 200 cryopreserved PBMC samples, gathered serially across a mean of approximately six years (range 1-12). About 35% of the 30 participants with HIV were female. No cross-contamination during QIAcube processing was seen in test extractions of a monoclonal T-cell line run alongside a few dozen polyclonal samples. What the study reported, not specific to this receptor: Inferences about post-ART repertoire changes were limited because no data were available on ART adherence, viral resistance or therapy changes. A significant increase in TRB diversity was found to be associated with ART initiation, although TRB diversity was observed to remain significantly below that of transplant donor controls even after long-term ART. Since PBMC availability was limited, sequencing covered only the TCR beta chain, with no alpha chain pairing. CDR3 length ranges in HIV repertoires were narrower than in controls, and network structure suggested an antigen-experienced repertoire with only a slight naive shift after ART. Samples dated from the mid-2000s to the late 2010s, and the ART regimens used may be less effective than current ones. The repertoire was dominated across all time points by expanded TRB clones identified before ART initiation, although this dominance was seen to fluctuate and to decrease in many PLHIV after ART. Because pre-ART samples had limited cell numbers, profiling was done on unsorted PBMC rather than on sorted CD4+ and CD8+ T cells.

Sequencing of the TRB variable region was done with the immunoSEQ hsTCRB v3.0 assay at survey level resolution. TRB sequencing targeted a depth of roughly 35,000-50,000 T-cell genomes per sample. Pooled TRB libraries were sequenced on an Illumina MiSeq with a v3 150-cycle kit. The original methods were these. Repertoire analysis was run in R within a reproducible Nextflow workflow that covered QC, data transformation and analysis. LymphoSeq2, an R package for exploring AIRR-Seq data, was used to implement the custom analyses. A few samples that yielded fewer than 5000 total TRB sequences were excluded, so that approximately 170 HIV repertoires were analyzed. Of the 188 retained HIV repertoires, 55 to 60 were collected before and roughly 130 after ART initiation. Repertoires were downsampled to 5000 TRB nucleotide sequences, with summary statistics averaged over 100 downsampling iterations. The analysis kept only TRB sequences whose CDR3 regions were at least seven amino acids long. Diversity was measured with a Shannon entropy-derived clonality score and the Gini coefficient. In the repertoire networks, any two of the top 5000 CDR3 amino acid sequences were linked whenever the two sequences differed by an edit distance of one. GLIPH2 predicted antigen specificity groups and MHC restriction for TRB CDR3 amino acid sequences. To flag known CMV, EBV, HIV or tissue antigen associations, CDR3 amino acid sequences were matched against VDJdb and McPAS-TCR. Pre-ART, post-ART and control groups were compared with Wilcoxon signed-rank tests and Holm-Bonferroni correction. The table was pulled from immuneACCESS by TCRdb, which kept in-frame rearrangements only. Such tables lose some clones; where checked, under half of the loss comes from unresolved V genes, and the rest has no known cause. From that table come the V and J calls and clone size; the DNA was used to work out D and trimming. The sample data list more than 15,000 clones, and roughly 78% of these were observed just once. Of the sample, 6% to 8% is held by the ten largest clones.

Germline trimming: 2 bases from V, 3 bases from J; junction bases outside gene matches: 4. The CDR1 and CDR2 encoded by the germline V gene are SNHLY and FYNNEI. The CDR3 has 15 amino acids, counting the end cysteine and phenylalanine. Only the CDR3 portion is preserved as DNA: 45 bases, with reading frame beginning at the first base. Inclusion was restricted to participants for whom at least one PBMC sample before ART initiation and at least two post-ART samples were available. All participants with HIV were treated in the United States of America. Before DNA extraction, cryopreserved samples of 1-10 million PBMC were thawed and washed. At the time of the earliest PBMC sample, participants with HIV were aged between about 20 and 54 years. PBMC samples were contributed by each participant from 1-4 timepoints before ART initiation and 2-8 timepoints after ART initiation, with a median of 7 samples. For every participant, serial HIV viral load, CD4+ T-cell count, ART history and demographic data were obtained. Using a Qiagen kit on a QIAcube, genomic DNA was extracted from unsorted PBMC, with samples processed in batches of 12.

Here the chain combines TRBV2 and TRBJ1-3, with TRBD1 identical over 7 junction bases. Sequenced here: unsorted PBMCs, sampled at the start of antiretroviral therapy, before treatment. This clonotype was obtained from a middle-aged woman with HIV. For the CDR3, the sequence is CASSETGAGGNTIYF. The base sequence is TGTGCCAGCAGTGAAACAGGGGCGGGTGGAAACACCATATATTTT.